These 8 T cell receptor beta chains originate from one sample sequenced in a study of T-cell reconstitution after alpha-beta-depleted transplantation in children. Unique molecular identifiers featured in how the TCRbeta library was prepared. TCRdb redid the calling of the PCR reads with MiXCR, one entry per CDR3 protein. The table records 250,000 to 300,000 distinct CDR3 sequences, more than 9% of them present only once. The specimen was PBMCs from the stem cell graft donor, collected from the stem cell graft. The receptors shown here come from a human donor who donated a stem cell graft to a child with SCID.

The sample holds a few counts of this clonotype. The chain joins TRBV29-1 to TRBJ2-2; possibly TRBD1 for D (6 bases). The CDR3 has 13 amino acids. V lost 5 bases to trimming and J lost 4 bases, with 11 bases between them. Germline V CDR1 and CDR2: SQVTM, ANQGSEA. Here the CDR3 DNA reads TGCAGCGTTTTGGGGGCGCTCACCGGGGAGCTGTTTTTT. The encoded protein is CSVLGALTGELFF.

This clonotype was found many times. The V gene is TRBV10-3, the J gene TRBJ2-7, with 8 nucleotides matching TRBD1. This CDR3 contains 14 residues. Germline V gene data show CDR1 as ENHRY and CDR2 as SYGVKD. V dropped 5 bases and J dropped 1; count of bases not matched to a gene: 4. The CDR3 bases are TGTGCCATCAGTCAGACAGGGGCTTCCTACGAGCAGTACTTC. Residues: CAISQTGASYEQYF.

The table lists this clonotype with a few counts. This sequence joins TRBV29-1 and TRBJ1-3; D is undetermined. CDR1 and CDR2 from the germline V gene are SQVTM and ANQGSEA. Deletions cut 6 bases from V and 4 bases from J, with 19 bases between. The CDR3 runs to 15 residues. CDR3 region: CSVLDPLPIGNTIYF. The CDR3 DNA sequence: TGCAGCGTGCTCGATCCTCTCCCTATCGGAAACACCATATATTTT.

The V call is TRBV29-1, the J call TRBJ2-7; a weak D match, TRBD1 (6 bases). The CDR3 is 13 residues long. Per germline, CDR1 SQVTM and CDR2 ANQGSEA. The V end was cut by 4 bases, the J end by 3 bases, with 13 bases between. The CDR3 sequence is CSVAGALDYEQYF. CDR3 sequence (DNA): TGCAGCGTTGCAGGGGCTCTAGACTACGAGCAGTACTTC.

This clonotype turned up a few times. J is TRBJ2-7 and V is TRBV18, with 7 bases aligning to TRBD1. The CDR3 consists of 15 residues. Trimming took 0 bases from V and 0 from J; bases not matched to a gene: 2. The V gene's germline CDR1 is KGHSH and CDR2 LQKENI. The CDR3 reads CASSPPNRGSYEQYF. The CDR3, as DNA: TGTGCCAGCTCACCACCGAACAGGGGCTCCTACGAGCAGTACTTC.

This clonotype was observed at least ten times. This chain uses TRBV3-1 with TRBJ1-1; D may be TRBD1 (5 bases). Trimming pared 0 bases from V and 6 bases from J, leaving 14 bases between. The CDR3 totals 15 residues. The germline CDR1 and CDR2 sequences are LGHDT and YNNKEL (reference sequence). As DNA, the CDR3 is TGTGCCAGCAGCCAAGAATTAGGCAGGGTGGCTGAAGCTTTCTTT. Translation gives CASSQELGRVAEAFF.

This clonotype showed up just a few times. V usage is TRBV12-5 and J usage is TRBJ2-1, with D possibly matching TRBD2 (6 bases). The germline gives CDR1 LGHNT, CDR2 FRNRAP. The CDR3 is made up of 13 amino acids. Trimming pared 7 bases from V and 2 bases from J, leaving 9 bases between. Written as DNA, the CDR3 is TGTGCTAGTGATTGGGGGGCCTACAATGAGCAGTTCTTC. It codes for CASDWGAYNEQFF.

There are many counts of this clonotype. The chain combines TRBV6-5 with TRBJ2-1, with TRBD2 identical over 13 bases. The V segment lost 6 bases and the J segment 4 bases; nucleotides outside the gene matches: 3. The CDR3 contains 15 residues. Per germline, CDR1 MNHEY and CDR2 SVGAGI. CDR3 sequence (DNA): TGTGCCAGCAGCCGACTAGCGGGGGGTTACAATGAGCAGTTCTTC. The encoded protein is CASSRLAGGYNEQFF.